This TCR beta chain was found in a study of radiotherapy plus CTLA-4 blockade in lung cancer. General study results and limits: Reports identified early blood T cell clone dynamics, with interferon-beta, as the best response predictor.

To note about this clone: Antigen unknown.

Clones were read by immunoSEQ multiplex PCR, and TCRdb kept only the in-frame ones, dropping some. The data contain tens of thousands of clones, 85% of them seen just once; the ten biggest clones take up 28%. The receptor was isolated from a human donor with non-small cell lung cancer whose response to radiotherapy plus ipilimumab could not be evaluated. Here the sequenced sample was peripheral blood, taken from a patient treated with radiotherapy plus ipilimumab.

CDR3 DNA: TGTGCCAGTAGTAGTGGACAGGGGCATTCCTACGAGCAGTACTTC. It translates to CASSSGQGHSYEQYF. This chain connects TRBV19 to TRBJ2-7; 9 positions agree with TRBD1. Germline CDR1 LNHDA, CDR2 SQIVND (reference sequence). CDR3 length: 15 amino acids. V shed 4 bases and J 1 base; nucleotides not matched to a gene: 5.